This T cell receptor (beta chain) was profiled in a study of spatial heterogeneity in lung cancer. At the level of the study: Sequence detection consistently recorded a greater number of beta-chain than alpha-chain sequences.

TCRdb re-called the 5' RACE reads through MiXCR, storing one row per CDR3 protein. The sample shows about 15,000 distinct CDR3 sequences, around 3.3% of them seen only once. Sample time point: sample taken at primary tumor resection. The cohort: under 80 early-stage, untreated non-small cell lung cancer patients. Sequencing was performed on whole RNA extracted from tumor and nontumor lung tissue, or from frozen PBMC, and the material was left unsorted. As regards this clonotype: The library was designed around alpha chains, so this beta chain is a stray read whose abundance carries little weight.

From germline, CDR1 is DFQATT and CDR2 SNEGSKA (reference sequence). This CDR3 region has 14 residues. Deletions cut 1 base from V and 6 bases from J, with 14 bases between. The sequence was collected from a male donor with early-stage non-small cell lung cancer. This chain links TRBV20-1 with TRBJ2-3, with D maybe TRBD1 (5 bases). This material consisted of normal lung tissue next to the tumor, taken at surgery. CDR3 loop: CSARVDTDSDTQYF. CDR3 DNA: TGCAGTGCTAGAGTCGACACAGACAGTGATACGCAGTATTTT.